A single T cell receptor (beta chain) is shown here with its context. Its antigen remains unknown. This entry comes from a study of T cells in Graves' hyperthyroidism and ophthalmopathy. Study findings and constraints: Ophthalmopathy prediction by the model preceded onset by a median about 6.5 months. Most thyroid clonotypes expanded above 0.001 appeared in blood too.

The V end was cut by 7 bases, the J end by 3 bases, with 16 bases between. The CDR3 sequence is 15 residues long. Per germline, CDR1 LNHDA and CDR2 SQIVND (reference sequence). Patients were aged 18 to 65, had disease duration under 2 months, and had newly diagnosed hyperthyroidism. The diagnoses drew upon clinical symptoms, serum thyroxine and TRAb, thyroid ultrasound and orbital computed tomography. Amplification targeted TCR beta CDR3 regions from RNA transcripts. The HTBI primer set was used in a first-round RT-PCR of the TCR CDR3. Via MiXCR, TCRdb re-called the multiplex PCR reads, giving one row per CDR3 protein. The sample lists more than 450,000 distinct CDR3 sequences; about 14% were seen once.

This chain links TRBV19 with TRBJ1-5; D gene unclear. The TCR sequence derives from a woman in her 40s with Graves' hyperthyroidism. Sequencing was carried out using blood. The CDR3 coding sequence is TGTGCCAGTAACGACCCCAATGGAGACAATCAGCCCCAGCATTTT. Protein product: CASNDPNGDNQPQHF.